One sample yielded the 14 T cell receptor beta chains listed below, sequenced in a study of shared clonotypes between healthy human individuals. The table came from immunoSEQ multiplex PCR; TCRdb's copy has only in-frame clones and leaves some out. The repertoire has 2 million to 2.5 million clones, 85% to 95% of them found once; the top ten carry 0.37%. The sample was naive CD4+ T cells from PBMCs. The subset was: CD45RA+ positively selected. These receptors all stem from a man between 18 and 29 years old in good health. Some clones in this sample may be carry-over from other donors' samples.

The count of this clone is one. This chain joins TRBV27 and TRBJ1-2; D is possibly TRBD1 (5 bases). V was clipped by 0 bases and J by 0 bases, with 11 bases between them. This CDR3 comprises 16 residues. Germline V gives CDR1 MNHEY, CDR2 SMNVEV (reference sequence). The CDR3 is CASSLSRGAPNYGYTF. The CDR3 nucleotides read TGTGCCAGCAGTTTATCCCGAGGGGCTCCTAACTATGGCTACACCTTC.

V is TRBV5-1 and J is TRBJ2-7; D possibly corresponds to TRBD2 (6 bases). The V and J ends lost 4 bases and 6 bases respectively, with 11 bases between them. The CDR3 is made up of 12 amino acids. From germline, CDR1 is SGHRS and CDR2 YFSETQ. The CDR3 sequence: CASSTGTFEQYF. Here the CDR3 DNA reads TGCGCCAGCAGCACGGGGACTTTCGAGCAGTACTTC. Full variable domain (remainder filled in from reference TRBV5-1 and TRBJ2-7): KAGVTQTPRYLIKTRGQQVTLSCSPISGHRSVSWYQQTPGQGLQFLFEYFSETQRNKGNFPGRFSGRQFSNSRSEMNVSTLELGDSALYLCASSTGTFEQYFGPGTRLTVT.

The chain recombines TRBV5-8 with TRBJ2-5, with D uncertain. This CDR3 is built from 15 residues. The germline CDR1 and CDR2 sequences are SGHTS and YDEGEE. The germline V and J ends were trimmed by 0 bases and 4 bases, with 13 bases remaining between them. For the CDR3, the DNA is TGTGCCAGCAGCTTGGTAGGGATACAAGGAGAGACCCAGTACTTC. This gives the protein CASSLVGIQGETQYF.

This sequence joins TRBV19 and TRBJ2-1; possibly TRBD1 for D (6 bases). V was pared by 6 bases and J by 9 bases, with 12 bases between. From germline, CDR1 is LNHDA and CDR2 SQIVND (reference sequence). The CDR3 covers 12 residues. The CDR3 sequence: CASSLQGSEQFF. CDR3 DNA sequence: TGTGCCAGTAGCTTACAGGGAAGTGAGCAGTTCTTC.

The rearrangement uses TRBV2 and TRBJ1-5; tentative D call: TRBD1 (6 bases). The CDR3 length is 14 residues. Trimming left V 3 bases short and J 6 bases short, with 12 bases between. The V gene's germline CDR1 is SNHLY and CDR2 FYNNEI. The CDR3 loop reads CASSDNRVSQPQHF. CDR3 nucleotide sequence: TGTGCCAGCAGTGATAACAGGGTGAGTCAGCCCCAGCATTTT.

The chain employs TRBV6-6 and TRBJ2-7; D not resolved. Trimming took off 5 bases at V and 4 bases at J, with 12 bases between the two ends. The CDR3 extends over 13 amino acids. Germline V gene sequence: CDR1 MNHNY, CDR2 SVGAGI (reference sequence). CDR3 bases: TGTGCCAGCAGTCCTCCCCTTCGGTACGAGCAGTACTTC. Translated: CASSPPLRYEQYF.

The chain employs TRBV5-1 and TRBJ2-5, with D possibly being TRBD2 (6 bases). This CDR3 contains 13 residues. The germline V gene encodes CDR1 SGHRS and CDR2 YFSETQ. The V and J ends lost 4 bases and 5 bases respectively, with 12 bases between them. The CDR3 nucleotides are TGCGCCAGCAGCACGGGACTTGAGGAGACCCAGTACTTC. Translated: CASSTGLEETQYF. Complete variable domain (other parts from reference TRBV5-1 and TRBJ2-5): KAGVTQTPRYLIKTRGQQVTLSCSPISGHRSVSWYQQTPGQGLQFLFEYFSETQRNKGNFPGRFSGRQFSNSRSEMNVSTLELGDSALYLCASSTGLEETQYFGPGTRLLVL.

This clone was seen just once. V usage is TRBV4-2 and J usage is TRBJ2-2, with 8 bases fitting TRBD1. The CDR3 consists of 17 residues. CDR1 and CDR2 from the germline V gene are LGHNA and YNFKEQ. Germline trimming cut 0 bases from V and 0 bases from J; bases unmatched to any gene: 3. The CDR3 protein is CASSQDDRGPNTGELFF. The CDR3 DNA reads TGTGCCAGCAGCCAAGATGACAGGGGCCCGAACACCGGGGAGCTGTTTTTT.

Concerning this clone itself: Different DNA sequences within this sample yield the same CDR3. This rearrangement joins TRBV28 to TRBJ2-7, with D perhaps being TRBD1 or TRBD2 (5 bases each). The V gene's germline CDR1 is MDHEN and CDR2 SYDVKM. CDR3 length: 14 amino acids. V was trimmed by 2 bases and J by 4 bases, leaving 12 bases between them. The CDR3 protein is CASSLGGPGYEQYF. The CDR3 region has the DNA TGTGCCAGCAGTTTAGGGGGTCCCGGTTACGAGCAGTACTTC. Combining the CDR3 with reference TRBV28 and TRBJ2-7 gives the whole variable domain DVKVTQSSRYLVKRTGEKVFLECVQDMDHENMFWYRQDPGLGLRLIYFSYDVKMKEKGDIPEGYSVSREKKERFSLILESASTNQTSMYLCASSLGGPGYEQYFGPGTRLTVT.

The rearrangement joins TRBV27 to TRBJ1-3; possibly TRBD1 for D (6 bases). Germline V gives CDR1 MNHEY, CDR2 SMNVEV (reference sequence). V lost 5 bases and J lost 0, with 8 bases in between. The CDR3 has 14 residues. This chain's CDR3 is CASSTGSSGNTIYF. In nucleotides, the CDR3 is TGTGCCAGCAGTACAGGGAGCTCTGGAAACACCATATATTTT.

The chain uses TRBV29-1 and TRBJ2-7; D ambiguous. Trimming left V 7 bases short and J 3 bases short, with 13 bases between. Germline lookup yields CDR1 SQVTM and CDR2 ANQGSEA. There are 12 residues in the CDR3. The CDR3 DNA reads TGCAGCGCCATAGGGCCGGGCTACGAGCAGTACTTC. Translation gives CSAIGPGYEQYF.

Only one count was recorded for this clone. This CDR3 is also generated by other DNA sequences in the sample. The gene calls are TRBV28 and TRBJ1-5, with D possibly matching TRBD1 (6 bases). The CDR3 loop spans 13 amino acids. Germline loops: CDR1 MDHEN, CDR2 SYDVKM. The V end lost 4 bases, the J end lost 6 bases, and 10 bases lay between the germline ends. Here the CDR3 reads CASSSRGGQPQHF. For the CDR3, the DNA is TGTGCCAGCAGTTCCAGGGGTGGTCAGCCCCAGCATTTT.

The gene calls are TRBV15 and TRBJ1-1; no clear D. In germline, CDR1 is LNHNV, CDR2 YYDKDF (reference sequence). CDR3 size: 14 residues. V dropped 5 bases and J dropped 0 bases, with 10 bases sitting between them. CDR3 residues: CATSLKSVNTEAFF. CDR3 DNA: TGTGCCACCAGCTTAAAGAGTGTGAACACTGAAGCTTTCTTT.

The chain combines TRBV2 with TRBJ1-2; no clear D gene. Trimming removed 8 bases at V and 4 bases at J, with 11 bases between. Germline V gene sequence: CDR1 SNHLY, CDR2 FYNNEI. CDR3 length equals 12 residues. CDR3 sequence reads: CASREDAYGYTF. CDR3 nucleotides: TGTGCCAGCCGGGAGGACGCCTATGGCTACACCTTC.